A selection of T cell receptor beta chains follows, all from one sample in a study of blood T cells in healthy people across ages. TCRdb re-called the 5' RACE reads with MiXCR, one entry per CDR3 protein. The sample has about 640,000 distinct CDR3 sequences, about 53% seen once. The sequencing sample was made of blood. These receptors all stem from a man in his 60s in good health. Each CDR3 is given with its conserved first and last residue. A D gene is named only where the DNA matches it firmly. Size is omitted from some rows. Given values are once, few, many or a class for expanded clones.

V gene	D gene	J gene	clone size	CDR3 DNA	CDR3 protein
TRBV7-6	.	TRBJ1-4	.	TGTGCCAGCGGGACGGGGCCTACCTTTAATGAAAAACTGTTTTTT	CASGTGPTFNEKLFF
TRBV11-2	.	TRBJ2-2	many	TGTGCCAGCAACCGGGGGCTCAACACCGGGGAGCTGTTTTTT	CASNRGLNTGELFF
TRBV11-2	TRBD1	TRBJ2-5	few	TGTGCCAGCAGCTTAGATGGGACAGAACAAGAGACCCAGTACTTC	CASSLDGTEQETQYF
TRBV11-2	TRBD1	TRBJ2-7	.	TGTGCCAGCAGCCGAGGACAGGGCAGGTCCTACGAGCAGTACTTC	CASSRGQGRSYEQYF
TRBV6-5	TRBD2	TRBJ2-5	.	TGTGCCAGCAGCAAAAATAGCGGGGGGCGGGAGACCCAGTACTTC	CASSKNSGGRETQYF
TRBV5-5	.	TRBJ2-1	.	TGTGCCAGCAGCCCCTCTCCGGAAATCTACACTGAGCAGTTCTTC	CASSPSPEIYTEQFF
TRBV7-9	.	TRBJ2-1	.	TGTGTCAGCAGCTTAGAGGGGGACCTCTCCTACAATGAGCAGTTCTTC	CVSSLEGDLSYNEQFF
TRBV20-1	.	TRBJ2-5	.	TGCAGTGCTAGGGCCCCCCGGAGGGGTGTTGGACAAGAGACCCAGTACTTC	CSARAPRRGVGQETQYF
TRBV12-3/TRBV12-4	.	TRBJ2-3	.	TGTGCCAGCAGGATGAGGGCAGGGGGGGCCGGAGATACGCAGTATTTT	CASRMRAGGAGDTQYF
TRBV5-7	TRBD2	TRBJ2-1	.	TGTGCCAGCGAACTAGCGGGGAGCTCCTACAATGAGCAGTTCTTC	CASELAGSSYNEQFF
TRBV5-1	.	TRBJ1-3	.	TGCGCCAGCAGCTTGATGCCGAGCTCTGGAAACACCATATATTTT	CASSLMPSSGNTIYF
TRBV6-1	TRBD1	TRBJ2-1	.	TGTGCCAGCAGTGAAGCGACCGGACAGGGGAGCGATGAGCAGTTCTTC	CASSEATGQGSDEQFF
TRBV12-3/TRBV12-4	.	TRBJ1-5	.	TGTGCCAGCAGGCCCGAGGGGGGCGGGCCCCAGCATTTT	CASRPEGGGPQHF
TRBV12-3/TRBV12-4	.	TRBJ1-2	few	TGTGCCAGCAGCCTGGGACATTCGGGGGGAGGCTACACCTTC	CASSLGHSGGGYTF
TRBV20-1	TRBD2	TRBJ2-5	.	TGCGGTGCTAGAGTCCTCCCAGCGGGGGGACTCCAAGAGACCCAGTACTTC	CGARVLPAGGLQETQYF
TRBV7-2	.	TRBJ2-7	.	TGTGCCAGCAGCCCCTATTTCGGGGGCGGCTACGAGCAGTACTTC	CASSPYFGGGYEQYF
TRBV20-1	.	TRBJ2-5	.	TGCAGTGCTAGAGAATACCAAGAGACCCAGTACTTC	CSAREYQETQYF
TRBV7-9	.	TRBJ1-2	.	TGTGCCAGCAGCTTAGTGGGAGGCTCGACTATCTACACCTTC	CASSLVGGSTIYTF
TRBV10-1	.	TRBJ1-4	.	TGCGCCAGCAGTGAACGAACCGATGAAAAACTGTTTTTT	CASSERTDEKLFF
TRBV6-2/TRBV6-3	.	TRBJ1-5	.	TGTGCCAGCAGTTCCCCGTTGGGGCCCCATCAGCCCCAGCATTTT	CASSSPLGPHQPQHF
TRBV7-2	TRBD1	TRBJ2-7	.	TGTGCCAGCAGCCCCCCAGGGACAGCCTACTCCTACGAGCAGTACTTC	CASSPPGTAYSYEQYF
TRBV4-1	.	TRBJ2-7	.	TGCGCCAGCAGCCAAGTTTGGGTAAGCGACGGCAAGTACGAGCAGTACTTC	CASSQVWVSDGKYEQYF
TRBV5-1	.	TRBJ2-2	.	TGCGCCAGCAGCTTGGGCTTTTTAGGGCTCGACACCGGGGAGCTGTTTTTT	CASSLGFLGLDTGELFF
TRBV12-3/TRBV12-4	.	TRBJ2-3	.	TGTGCCAGCAGTTTGGGGGGCAGAACAGATGCGCAGTATTTT	CASSLGGRTDAQYF
TRBV15	.	TRBJ1-2	.	TGTGCCACCAGCACAGGGGCTAACTATGGCTACACCTTC	CATSTGANYGYTF
TRBV7-2	.	TRBJ1-5	.	TGTGCCAGCAGCTTATCTCTGGGCGGCAATCAGCCCCAGCATTTT	CASSLSLGGNQPQHF
TRBV18	.	TRBJ1-6	once	TGTGCCAGCTCACGGTCCCAGAGCTCCTATAATTCACCCCTCCACTTT	CASSRSQSSYNSPLHF
TRBV10-3	.	TRBJ1-1	.	TGTGCCATCAGTGCAAGGCGGGGTAACACTGGAGCTTTCTTT	CAISARRGNTGAFF
TRBV7-9	TRBD1	TRBJ2-5	few	TGTGCCAGCAGCTCATCGGGACAGGGGGCTGAGACCCAGTACTTC	CASSSSGQGAETQYF
TRBV10-3	.	TRBJ2-4	once	TGTGCCATCAGTGAGTCGTCAGGGAGAGGGACCAAAAACATTCAGTACTTC	CAISESSGRGTKNIQYF
TRBV9	TRBD2	TRBJ2-5	.	TGTGCCAGCAGCGCGGGGACTAGCGGGGCCGGAACCCAGTACTTC	CASSAGTSGAGTQYF
TRBV4-2	.	TRBJ2-7	.	TGTGCCAGCAGCCAAGAGGGACGCGGGGGCCCGCGGAACGAGCAGTACTTC	CASSQEGRGGPRNEQYF
TRBV25-1	.	TRBJ2-7	.	TGTGCCACCTCCAAGGGAGACACCTACGAGCAGTACTTC	CATSKGDTYEQYF
TRBV5-1	.	TRBJ2-1	.	TGCGCCAGCAGCTTGGGGGGGGCCATTCCCAATGAGCAGTTCTTC	CASSLGGAIPNEQFF
TRBV7-6	TRBD2	TRBJ2-1	.	TGTGCCAGCAGCTTAGGGGGGACTAGAATCGGCGAGCAGTTCTTC	CASSLGGTRIGEQFF
TRBV7-9	TRBD2	TRBJ2-1	few	TGTGCCAGCAGCCCCTTCAGCGGGGGGAATGAGCAGTTCTTC	CASSPFSGGNEQFF
TRBV10-3	TRBD2	TRBJ2-3	.	TGTGCCATCAGGCCGGGACTAGCAGGGGAATCCACAGATACGCAGTATTTT	CAIRPGLAGESTDTQYF
TRBV5-1	TRBD2	TRBJ2-5	few	TGCGCCAGCAGCTTGGGTGGAGCGGGGTTACAAGAGACCCAGTACTTC	CASSLGGAGLQETQYF
TRBV5-1	.	TRBJ2-2	many	TGCGCCAGCAGCTTGGCGGGGGCACCGAGTACCGGGGAGCTGTTTTTT	CASSLAGAPSTGELFF
TRBV11-3	.	TRBJ2-3	.	TGTGCCAGCAGCCCTGGGGGGTACCGCACAGATACGCAGTATTTT	CASSPGGYRTDTQYF
TRBV10-3	TRBD2	TRBJ2-3	few	TGTGCCACAACTAGCGGGGGTGCAGATACGCAGTATTTT	CATTSGGADTQYF
TRBV5-1	.	TRBJ2-3	.	TGCGCCAGCAGTCCAATCATTGCGGGACAACGCACAGATACGCAGTATTTT	CASSPIIAGQRTDTQYF
TRBV14	.	TRBJ1-2	.	TGTGCCAGCAGCCCCCGTGGGCGGGGAGAGGGGTTCTATGGCTACACCTTC	CASSPRGRGEGFYGYTF
TRBV12-3/TRBV12-4	TRBD2	TRBJ2-3	.	TGTGCCAGCAGTTTAAGAGGGAGGGCAGATACGCAGTATTTT	CASSLRGRADTQYF
TRBV5-1	TRBD1	TRBJ1-2	.	TGCGCCAGCAGCCAAGGGACAGGGGTTAATCGTGGCTACACCTTC	CASSQGTGVNRGYTF
TRBV2	TRBD1	TRBJ1-5	.	TGTGCCAGCAGTGGGGACAGTCTTGGTCAGCCCCAGCATTTT	CASSGDSLGQPQHF
TRBV9	TRBD2	TRBJ2-1	.	TGTGCCAGTAGCGTATTAGCGGGGGGGCGATACAATGAGCAGTTCTTC	CASSVLAGGRYNEQFF
TRBV2	.	TRBJ1-5	.	TGTGCCAGCAGTGTCAGCTATAGCAATCAGCCCCAGCATTTT	CASSVSYSNQPQHF
TRBV7-8	TRBD2	TRBJ2-3	.	TGTGCCAGCAGCCCCCGGGACTACGAAGATACGCAGTATTTT	CASSPRDYEDTQYF
TRBV20-1	.	TRBJ2-5	few	TGCAGTGCTCAACCACCTAGTGGCCAAGAGACCCAGTACTTC	CSAQPPSGQETQYF
TRBV4-2	.	TRBJ1-2	few	TGTGCCAGCAGCCGCTCGCCCCGGGACTATGGCTACACCTTC	CASSRSPRDYGYTF
TRBV4-1	.	TRBJ2-6	few	TGCGCCAGCAGCCAAGAGGGGACATCTGGGGCCAACGTCCTGACTTTC	CASSQEGTSGANVLTF
TRBV5-1	TRBD2	TRBJ2-4	few	TGCGCCAGCAGCTTGGACGGGGGGTACATTCAGTACTTC	CASSLDGGYIQYF
TRBV20-1	.	TRBJ1-2	.	TGCAGTGCAGCGGGGGGCGGCTACACCTTC	CSAAGGGYTF
TRBV20-1	.	TRBJ2-1	.	TGCAGTGCTAGCGGCTCAAAGGGGGAGCAGTTCTTC	CSASGSKGEQFF
TRBV12-5	.	TRBJ2-5	few	TGTGCTAGTGGTTTGGCGGGCGTGGAGACCCAGTACTTC	CASGLAGVETQYF
TRBV4-2	.	TRBJ2-1	.	TGTGCCAGCAGCCCCCGAAATGTCAATGAGCAGTTCTTC	CASSPRNVNEQFF
TRBV20-1	.	TRBJ2-1	once	TGCAGCCTACTACCGGGGGGCCAGTACAATGAGCAGTTCTTC	CSLLPGGQYNEQFF
TRBV4-2	.	TRBJ1-4	.	TGTGCCAGCAGCCAAGGTTGGGGTCAGAGTCCAGGAACTAATGAAAAACTGTTTTTT	CASSQGWGQSPGTNEKLFF
TRBV3-1	.	TRBJ2-6	few	TGTGCCAGCATTGGCTCTGGGGCCAACGTCCTGACTTTC	CASIGSGANVLTF